The 32 T cell receptor beta chains below were found in one sample sequenced in a study of neurological immune-mediated disorders. TCRdb fed the 5' RACE reads into MiXCR, producing one record per CDR3 protein. This sample has tens of thousands of distinct CDR3 sequences; under 9.5% occur once, and the top ten carry about 4.6%. The sequencing sample was made of PBMCs. These receptors were obtained from a woman in her 40s in good health.

This clonotype was found many times. This rearrangement joins TRBV7-2 to TRBJ2-7; 9 bases are shared with TRBD2. This CDR3 is 16 amino acids long. V lost 5 bases to trimming and J lost 7 bases; unmatched junction nucleotides: 15. Germline V lookup: CDR1 SGHTA, CDR2 FQGNSA. CDR3 residues: CASSVTLAGRGGEQYF. Written as DNA, the CDR3 is TGTGCCAGCAGCGTCACATTAGCGGGGCGGGGGGGAGAGCAGTACTTC.

This clonotype was recorded many times. The chain employs TRBV5-1 and TRBJ2-4, with 12 bases fitting TRBD2. The CDR3 loop spans 17 amino acids. The V gene end was trimmed by 0 bases and the J gene end by 8 bases; junction bases not matched to a gene: 9. CDR1 and CDR2 (germline): SGHRS, YFSETQ. CDR3 nucleotides: TGCGCCAGCAGCTTGGAGCGTACTAGCGGGAGGCCGCACATTCAGTACTTC. It codes for CASSLERTSGRPHIQYF.

This clonotype was seen ten or more times. J is TRBJ2-5 and V is TRBV28, with 7 bases identical to TRBD2. The V gene end was trimmed by 5 bases and the J gene end by 5 bases; junction bases not matched to a gene: 5. The CDR3 spans 13 residues. Germline values: CDR1 MDHEN, CDR2 SYDVKM. CDR3 sequence reads: CASSVLGGETQYF. DNA for the CDR3: TGTGCCAGCAGTGTCCTGGGAGGGGAGACCCAGTACTTC. Drawing the rest from reference TRBV28 and TRBJ2-5, the complete variable domain is DVKVTQSSRYLVKRTGEKVFLECVQDMDHENMFWYRQDPGLGLRLIYFSYDVKMKEKGDIPEGYSVSREKKERFSLILESASTNQTSMYLCASSVLGGETQYFGPGTRLLVL.

This clonotype appeared many times. This chain links TRBV5-1 with TRBJ2-5; no definite D call. Between the trimmed V and J ends, which lost 1 base and 0 bases, there was a span of 7 bases. CDR3 length equals 14 residues. Germline CDR1 is SGHRS and CDR2 is YFSETQ. CDR3 DNA sequence: TGCGCCAGCAGCTTGAGCAGCTACCAAGAGACCCAGTACTTC. The encoded protein is CASSLSSYQETQYF.

This clonotype came up many times. The V call is TRBV15, the J call TRBJ2-1, with 11 positions matching TRBD1. The CDR3 has 17 residues. V shed 0 bases, J shed 6 bases, and the junction held 7 bases outside the gene matches. Germline V gene data show CDR1 as LNHNV and CDR2 as YYDKDF (reference sequence). The chain's CDR3 is CATSRERTGGFSNEQFF. CDR3 coding DNA: TGTGCCACCAGCAGAGAGAGGACAGGGGGCTTTAGCAATGAGCAGTTCTTC.

This clonotype was counted at least ten times. The rearrangement uses TRBV20-1 and TRBJ2-7, with a weak D call TRBD1 (6 bases). The CDR3 has 14 residues. CDR1 DFQATT and CDR2 SNEGSKA come from the germline V gene (reference sequence). Trimming pared 6 bases from V and 0 bases from J, leaving 15 bases between. CDR3 DNA: TGCAGTGCCGGCTCCAGGGGAAGCTCCTACGAGCAGTACTTC. Translation: CSAGSRGSSYEQYF.

This clonotype was observed many times. This rearrangement joins TRBV7-9 to TRBJ2-6; the D is unclear. V was trimmed by 0 bases and J by 1 base, leaving 7 bases between them. The germline V gene encodes CDR1 SEHNR and CDR2 FQNEAQ (reference sequence). This CDR3 spans 16 amino acids. The CDR3 here is CASSLAGISGANVLTF. The CDR3 DNA reads TGTGCCAGCAGCTTAGCAGGGATTTCTGGGGCCAACGTCCTGACTTTC.

This clonotype has ten or more counts. The genes are TRBV4-2 and TRBJ2-1; D uncertain. Germline loops: CDR1 LGHNA, CDR2 YNFKEQ. Trimming stripped 0 bases from V and 0 bases from J, with 9 bases between. The CDR3 sequence is 16 residues long. The CDR3 nucleotides read TGTGCCAGCAGCCAAGATGGCGAGGCCTCCTACAATGAGCAGTTCTTC. As protein: CASSQDGEASYNEQFF.

This clonotype was seen at least ten times. This rearrangement joins TRBV6-6 to TRBJ2-1; 12 positions agree with TRBD1. J was trimmed by 6 bases and V by 6 bases; bases with no gene match: 6. Germline CDR1 and CDR2: MNHNY and SVGAGI (reference sequence). CDR3 size: 15 residues. CDR3 nucleotides: TGTGCCAGCAGCCCCGGGACAGGGGGCATCAATGAGCAGTTCTTC. Residues: CASSPGTGGINEQFF.

This clonotype was observed at least ten times. This rearrangement joins TRBV28 to TRBJ1-1; 9 bases line up with TRBD1. This CDR3 is 15 amino acids long. Trimming cost V 5 bases and J 1 base; bases outside gene matches: 5. Germline V lookup: CDR1 MDHEN, CDR2 SYDVKM. The CDR3 spells CASSTPGQGNTEAFF. The CDR3 DNA reads as TGTGCCAGCAGTACCCCGGGACAGGGGAACACTGAAGCTTTCTTT.

This sequence joins TRBV11-2 and TRBJ1-4, with unresolved D. Germline loops: CDR1 SGHAT, CDR2 FQNNGV. Trimming took 7 bases from V and 3 from J, leaving 15 bases between them. The CDR3 extends over 15 amino acids. The DNA for the CDR3 is TGTGCCAGCATCCTGCCCCAGAGACCTAATGAAAAACTGTTTTTT. Translating it yields CASILPQRPNEKLFF.

This clonotype has ten or more counts. This rearrangement joins TRBV6-2 or TRBV6-3 to TRBJ2-2, with 7 bases fitting TRBD2. Trimming cost V 5 bases and J 4 bases; bases outside gene matches: 4. The CDR3 sequence is 14 residues long. Germline V lookup: CDR1 MNHEY, CDR2 SVGEGT. The CDR3 here is CASSTGLPTGELFF. CDR3 DNA sequence: TGTGCCAGCAGTACGGGACTACCCACCGGGGAGCTGTTTTTT.

This clonotype has at least ten counts. V is TRBV2 and J is TRBJ2-2; the D is unclear. There are 13 residues in the CDR3. V was pared by 6 bases and J by 4 bases, with 9 bases between. The germline V gene encodes CDR1 SNHLY and CDR2 FYNNEI. This CDR3 is CASRDAVTGELFF. The CDR3 DNA reads TGTGCCAGCAGGGACGCTGTCACCGGGGAGCTGTTTTTT.

This clonotype was seen ten or more times. CDR3 region: CSVVSGQGGEQYF. DNA of the CDR3: TGCAGCGTTGTATCGGGACAGGGTGGCGAGCAGTACTTC. V is TRBV29-1 and J is TRBJ2-7; 9 bases align to TRBD1. Germline-derived CDR1 and CDR2 are SQVTM and ANQGSEA. The CDR3 runs to 13 residues. V shed 4 bases and J 6 bases; nucleotides not matched to a gene: 7.

This clonotype was counted ten times or more. The V call is TRBV28, the J call TRBJ1-5; D unclear. CDR3 length equals 15 residues. From germline, CDR1 is MDHEN and CDR2 SYDVKM. Trimming removed 2 bases from V and 4 bases from J, with 12 bases in between. CDR3 nucleotide sequence: TGTGCCAGCAGTTTACGAGGGAGCTTGAATCAGCCCCAGCATTTT. Protein product: CASSLRGSLNQPQHF.

This clonotype was detected ten times or more. V usage is TRBV7-8 and J usage is TRBJ2-7; 7 bases match TRBD1. This CDR3 is 15 amino acids long. Germline V CDR1 and CDR2: SGHVS, FQNEAQ. V lost 5 bases to trimming and J lost 3 bases; unmatched junction nucleotides: 10. For the CDR3, the DNA is TGTGCCAGCAGCCGCTCGACAGGGAGCATCTACGAGCAGTACGTC. Its protein product is CASSRSTGSIYEQYV.

Many counts were recorded for this clonotype. The V and J genes are TRBV4-2 and TRBJ2-5; D not certain. Germline CDR1 and CDR2: LGHNA and YNFKEQ. V was cut by 0 bases and J by 5 bases, with 13 bases left in between. This CDR3 contains 15 residues. The CDR3 reads CASSQDREPWETQYF. Written as DNA, the CDR3 is TGTGCCAGCAGCCAAGATAGGGAACCTTGGGAGACCCAGTACTTC.

About this clonotype itself: A much larger clone differs by one base, so this may be a read error. V gene TRBV29-1 combines with J gene TRBJ2-5; no firm D call. The length of the CDR3 is 13 residues. CDR1 is SQVTM, CDR2 ANQGSEA, per germline. The ends were cut back, 4 bases at V and 5 bases at J, with 14 bases in the middle. CDR3 nucleotides: TGCAGCGTTGGCGGAAGGGAAGGGGAGACCCAGTACTTC. Its translation: CSVGGREGETQYF.

This clonotype was observed many times. This chain links TRBV27 with TRBJ1-4; 7 bases are shared with TRBD1. The V segment lost 5 bases and the J segment 7 bases; nucleotides outside the gene matches: 10. The germline V gene encodes CDR1 MNHEY and CDR2 SMNVEV (reference sequence). This CDR3 has 15 amino acids. The chain's CDR3 is CASSLRDRAGEKLFF. Written as DNA, the CDR3 is TGTGCCAGCAGTCTTCGAGACAGGGCGGGTGAAAAACTGTTTTTT.

This clonotype was detected ten times or more. This chain links TRBV2 with TRBJ1-1; D unclear. CDR1 SNHLY and CDR2 FYNNEI come from the germline V gene. V was pared by 1 base and J by 0 bases, with 6 bases between. CDR3 length: 14 residues. Here the CDR3 reads CASSEGGMNTEAFF. The CDR3 DNA reads as TGTGCCAGCAGTGAAGGGGGAATGAACACTGAAGCTTTCTTT.

This clonotype has at least ten counts. The chain uses TRBV5-5 and TRBJ2-7; the match to TRBD1 covers 7 bases. The CDR3 totals 13 residues. CDR1 is SGHKS and CDR2 is YYEKEE in the germline V gene (reference sequence). Trimming cost V 4 bases and J 6 bases; bases outside gene matches: 7. The CDR3 here is CASSPGQAGEQYF. CDR3 nucleotides: TGTGCCAGCAGCCCTGGACAGGCGGGCGAGCAGTACTTC.

This clonotype was observed many times. This chain links TRBV6-5 with TRBJ2-4, with 9 bases lining up with TRBD1. There are 15 residues in the CDR3. Germline CDR1 MNHEY, CDR2 SVGAGI. The trim removed 6 bases at V and 6 bases at J, leaving 9 bases unmatched. CDR3 in amino acids: CASRPGQGSGNIQYF. The CDR3 DNA reads TGTGCCAGCAGACCGGGACAGGGATCGGGAAACATTCAGTACTTC.

This clonotype was detected many times. The chain recombines TRBV2 with TRBJ1-5, with a possible D match to TRBD1 (5 bases). The V gene's germline CDR1 is SNHLY and CDR2 FYNNEI. The V end lost 7 bases, the J end lost 7 bases, and 20 bases lay between the germline ends. The CDR3 spans 15 residues. The CDR3 reads CASKGDRDFGQPQHF. The CDR3 region has the DNA TGTGCCAGCAAAGGGGACCGGGACTTTGGACAGCCCCAGCATTTT.

This clonotype was counted many times. J is TRBJ2-1 and V is TRBV5-1, with D unresolved. Trimming cost V 4 bases and J 2 bases, with 13 bases left between them. The V gene's germline CDR1 is SGHRS and CDR2 YFSETQ. The CDR3 spans 15 residues. CDR3 in DNA: TGCGCCAGCAGCCCCCGGGCCGACGCCTACAATGAGCAGTTCTTC. Translation: CASSPRADAYNEQFF.

This clonotype was observed many times. The chain has TRBV5-5 and TRBJ1-1, with 8 nucleotides matching TRBD1. Germline trimming cut 3 bases from V and 4 bases from J; bases unmatched to any gene: 5. Germline-derived CDR1 and CDR2 are SGHKS and YYEKEE (reference sequence). The CDR3 loop spans 14 amino acids. DNA for the CDR3: TGTGCCAGCAGCTCCCAGGGGGCAGGCACTGAAGCTTTCTTT. Translating gives CASSSQGAGTEAFF.

This clonotype was counted ten times or more. This chain joins TRBV27 and TRBJ2-3; D might be TRBD1 (5 bases). V was clipped by 5 bases and J by 1 base, with 10 bases between them. Germline loops: CDR1 MNHEY, CDR2 SMNVEV (reference sequence). This CDR3 spans 14 amino acids. This CDR3 reads CASSVRVRTDTQYF. CDR3 bases: TGTGCCAGCAGTGTCAGGGTTCGCACAGATACGCAGTATTTT.

This clonotype was counted at least ten times. V is TRBV20-1 and J is TRBJ2-3; 8 nucleotides agree with TRBD2. The CDR3 consists of 15 residues. CDR1 and CDR2 from the germline V gene are DFQATT and SNEGSKA (reference sequence). Germline trimming cut 6 bases from V and 3 bases from J; bases unmatched to any gene: 11. Written as DNA, the CDR3 is TGCAGTGCCTACCCTAAAGCGGGAGAGACAGATACGCAGTATTTT. Translation gives CSAYPKAGETDTQYF.

This clonotype was counted many times. The chain carries TRBV6-5 and TRBJ2-7; D remains unclear. Per germline, CDR1 MNHEY and CDR2 SVGAGI. The CDR3 is 12 residues long. V was pared by 4 bases and J by 6 bases, with 10 bases between. The CDR3 region is CASSSTRGEQYF. DNA for the CDR3: TGTGCCAGCAGTTCCACGCGAGGCGAGCAGTACTTC.

This clonotype came up many times. The chain links TRBV7-2 to TRBJ1-6; 7 bases are shared with TRBD1. Per the germline V gene, CDR1 is SGHTA and CDR2 is FQGNSA. The CDR3 is 18 amino acids. Losses at the gene ends were 1 base for V and 0 bases for J; bases not matched to a gene: 6. The DNA for the CDR3 is TGTGCCAGCAGCTTAGAGGGACAGCTCAGCTCCTATAATTCACCCCTCCACTTT. Encoded protein: CASSLEGQLSSYNSPLHF.

Only a few counts were recorded for this clonotype. The V and J genes are TRBV11-3 and TRBJ2-2, with D hard to call. Germline V gene lookup returns CDR1 SGHNT and CDR2 YENEEA. The V end was cut by 0 bases, the J end by 2 bases, with 13 bases between. The CDR3 covers 17 residues. The CDR3 is CASSLEGGTPNTGELFF. DNA of the CDR3: TGTGCCAGCAGCTTAGAAGGTGGCACACCTAACACCGGGGAGCTGTTTTTT.

The sample holds many counts of this clonotype. The gene calls are TRBV7-9 and TRBJ1-1; TRBD1 might be the D (6 bases). This CDR3 comprises 14 residues. Per germline, CDR1 SEHNR and CDR2 FQNEAQ (reference sequence). Trimming removed 8 bases at V and 3 bases at J, with 16 bases between. This chain's CDR3 is CASAKRAGDTEAFF. The CDR3 DNA reads TGTGCCAGCGCTAAGAGGGCAGGGGACACTGAAGCTTTCTTT.

The sample holds many counts of this clonotype. CDR3 coding DNA: TGCGCCAGCAGTGTACTAGCGGGAGGCGAGCAGTACTTC. Protein sequence: CASSVLAGGEQYF. The chain employs TRBV10-1 and TRBJ2-7; 12 nucleotides align to TRBD2. The length of the CDR3 is 13 residues. After removal of 4 bases from V and 6 bases from J, the junction contained 1 base not matched to a gene. Germline V lookup: CDR1 WNHNN, CDR2 SYGVQD (reference sequence).